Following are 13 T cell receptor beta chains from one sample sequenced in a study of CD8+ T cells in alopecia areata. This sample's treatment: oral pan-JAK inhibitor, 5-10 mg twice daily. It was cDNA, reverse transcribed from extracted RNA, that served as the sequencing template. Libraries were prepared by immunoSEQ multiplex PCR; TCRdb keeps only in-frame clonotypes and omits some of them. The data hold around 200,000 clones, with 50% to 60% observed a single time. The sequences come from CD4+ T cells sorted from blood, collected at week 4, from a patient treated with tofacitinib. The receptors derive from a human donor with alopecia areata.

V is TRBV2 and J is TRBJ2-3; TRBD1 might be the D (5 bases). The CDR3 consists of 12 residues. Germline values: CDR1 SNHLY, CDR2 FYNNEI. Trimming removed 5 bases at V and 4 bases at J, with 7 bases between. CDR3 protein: CASSQGPDTQYF. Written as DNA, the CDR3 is TGTGCCAGCAGTCAGGGCCCAGATACGCAGTATTTT.

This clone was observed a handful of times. Written as DNA, the CDR3 is TGCAGTGCTAAAGGTTCAGAGACCCAGTACTTC. This sequence encodes CSAKGSETQYF. The V gene is TRBV20-1, the J gene TRBJ2-5; D call uncertain. V was trimmed by 4 bases and J by 4 bases, leaving 7 bases between them. The germline CDR1 and CDR2 sequences are DFQATT and SNEGSKA (reference sequence). The CDR3 covers 11 residues.

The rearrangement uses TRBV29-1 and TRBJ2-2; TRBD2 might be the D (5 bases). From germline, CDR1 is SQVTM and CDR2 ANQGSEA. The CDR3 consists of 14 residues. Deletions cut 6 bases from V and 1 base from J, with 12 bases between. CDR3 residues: CSVAAVMNTGELFF. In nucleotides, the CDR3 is TGCAGCGTCGCAGCGGTGATGAACACCGGGGAGCTGTTTTTT.

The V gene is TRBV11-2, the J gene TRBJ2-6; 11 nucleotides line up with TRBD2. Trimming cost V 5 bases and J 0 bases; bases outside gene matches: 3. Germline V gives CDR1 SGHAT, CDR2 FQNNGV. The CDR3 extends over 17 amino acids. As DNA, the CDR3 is TGTGCCAGCAGCCGGACTAGCGGGCCCTCTGGGGCCAACGTCCTGACTTTC. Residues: CASSRTSGPSGANVLTF. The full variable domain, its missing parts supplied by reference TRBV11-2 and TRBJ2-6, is EAGVAQSPRYKIIEKRQSVAFWCNPISGHATLYWYQQILGQGPKLLIQFQNNGVVDDSQLPKDRFSAERLKGVDSTLKIQPAKLEDSAVYLCASSRTSGPSGANVLTFGAGSRLTVL.

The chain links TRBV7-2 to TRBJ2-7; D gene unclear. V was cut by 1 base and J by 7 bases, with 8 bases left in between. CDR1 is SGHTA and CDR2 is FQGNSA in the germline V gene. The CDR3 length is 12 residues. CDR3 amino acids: CASSLGLGEQYF. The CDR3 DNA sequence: TGTGCCAGCAGCTTAGGTTTGGGTGAGCAGTACTTC.

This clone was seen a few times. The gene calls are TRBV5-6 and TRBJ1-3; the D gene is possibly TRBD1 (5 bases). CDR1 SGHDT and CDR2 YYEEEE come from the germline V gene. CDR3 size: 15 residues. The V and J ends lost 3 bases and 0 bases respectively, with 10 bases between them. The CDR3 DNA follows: TGTGCCAGCAGCTATGGGGGGAGCTCTGGAAACACCATATATTTT. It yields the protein CASSYGGSSGNTIYF.

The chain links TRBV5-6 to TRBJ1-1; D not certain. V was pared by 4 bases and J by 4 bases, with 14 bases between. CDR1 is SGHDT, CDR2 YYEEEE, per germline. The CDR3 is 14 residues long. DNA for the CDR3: TGTGCCAGCAGCCATGGTCCTCGGGGCACTGAAGCTTTCTTT. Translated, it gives CASSHGPRGTEAFF.

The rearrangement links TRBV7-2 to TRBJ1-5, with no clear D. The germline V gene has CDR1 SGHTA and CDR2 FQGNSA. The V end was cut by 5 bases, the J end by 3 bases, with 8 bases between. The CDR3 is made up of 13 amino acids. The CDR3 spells CASSDGPNQPQHF. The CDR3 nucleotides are TGTGCCAGCAGCGACGGCCCCAATCAGCCCCAGCATTTT.

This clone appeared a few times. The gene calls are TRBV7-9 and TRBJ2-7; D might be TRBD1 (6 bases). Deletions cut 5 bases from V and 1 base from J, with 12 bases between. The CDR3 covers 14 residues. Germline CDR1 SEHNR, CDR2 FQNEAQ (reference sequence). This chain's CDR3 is CASSGRDTSYEQYF. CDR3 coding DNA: TGTGCCAGCAGCGGCCGGGACACATCCTACGAGCAGTACTTC. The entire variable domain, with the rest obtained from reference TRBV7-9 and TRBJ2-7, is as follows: DTGVSQNPRHKITKRGQNVTFRCDPISEHNRLYWYRQTLGQGPEFLTYFQNEAQLEKSRLLSDRFSAERPKGSFSTLEIQRTEQGDSAMYLCASSGRDTSYEQYFGPGTRLTVT.

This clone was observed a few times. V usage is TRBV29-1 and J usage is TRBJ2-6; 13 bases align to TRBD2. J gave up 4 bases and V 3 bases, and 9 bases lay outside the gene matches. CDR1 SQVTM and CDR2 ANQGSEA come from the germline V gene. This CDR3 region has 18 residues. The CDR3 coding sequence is TGCAGCGTTGAGGGGTCGACTAGCGGGAGGACCGGGGCCAACGTCCTGACTTTC. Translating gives CSVEGSTSGRTGANVLTF.

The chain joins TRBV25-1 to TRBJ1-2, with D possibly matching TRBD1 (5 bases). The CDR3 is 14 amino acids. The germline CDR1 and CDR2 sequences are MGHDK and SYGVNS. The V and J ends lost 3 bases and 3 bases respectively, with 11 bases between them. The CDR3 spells CASSDSVQDYGYTF. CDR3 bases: TGTGCCAGCAGTGACTCGGTACAGGACTATGGCTACACCTTC.

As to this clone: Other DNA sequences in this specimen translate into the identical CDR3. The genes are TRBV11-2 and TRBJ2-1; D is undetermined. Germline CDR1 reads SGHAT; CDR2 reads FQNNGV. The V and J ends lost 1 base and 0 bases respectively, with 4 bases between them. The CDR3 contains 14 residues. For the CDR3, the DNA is TGTGCCAGCAGCTTAGCGAGCTCCTACAATGAGCAGTTCTTC. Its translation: CASSLASSYNEQFF.

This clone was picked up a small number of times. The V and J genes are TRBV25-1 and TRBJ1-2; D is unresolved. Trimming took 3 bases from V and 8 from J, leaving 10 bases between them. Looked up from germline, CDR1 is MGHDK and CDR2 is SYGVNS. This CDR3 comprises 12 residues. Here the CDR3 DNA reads TGTGCCAGCAGTGAGGCCTTGGGAGGCTACACCTTC. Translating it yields CASSEALGGYTF.